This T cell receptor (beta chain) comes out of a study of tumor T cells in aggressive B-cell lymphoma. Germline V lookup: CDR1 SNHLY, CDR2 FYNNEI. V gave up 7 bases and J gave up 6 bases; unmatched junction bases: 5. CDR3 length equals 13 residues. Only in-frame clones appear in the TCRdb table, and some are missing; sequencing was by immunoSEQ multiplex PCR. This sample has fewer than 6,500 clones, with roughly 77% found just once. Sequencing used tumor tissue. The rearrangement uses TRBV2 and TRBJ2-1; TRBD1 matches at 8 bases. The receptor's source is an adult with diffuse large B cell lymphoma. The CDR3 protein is CASNAGQGNEQFF. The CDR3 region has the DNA TGTGCCAGCAATGCCGGACAGGGCAATGAGCAGTTCTTC.